This T cell receptor beta chain was profiled in a study of cytomegalovirus exposure and HLA in healthy donors. Findings and limits, study-wide: TCR beta V- and J-gene trimming was later associated with a missense DCLRE1C variant. An analysis was carried out later, and it reportedly showed fewer N-insertions in an Asian-associated ancestry cluster than the roughly 700-donor mean. In a later analysis, specific HLA alleles were associated with approximately 16,000 TCR beta sequences at a 0.05 false discovery rate.

The study ran its PCR with 60 Vbeta and 13 Jbeta primers. In the study's own analysis: Approximately 87 million unique TCR beta chains, roughly 11 million shared, were counted in a later analysis. TCRdb's table, derived via immunoSEQ multiplex PCR, lists solely in-frame clones and lacks some. V, J and clone size reflect that table, while D and trimming were determined from the DNA. The profile shows about 190,000 clones, just under 75% of them singletons. CDR3 size: 13 residues. Trimming stripped 7 bases from V and 2 bases from J, with 12 bases between. Per the germline V gene, CDR1 is LNHDA and CDR2 is SQIVND (reference sequence). Comments on this clone: The antigen remains undetermined.

V and J are TRBV19 and TRBJ2-7; D is possibly TRBD2 (6 bases). This TCR was recovered from a man under 40 in good health and CMV-seropositive. Sequenced material: PBMCs. The CDR3: CASTGGRTYEQYF. The CDR3 nucleotides read TGTGCCAGTACCGGGGGACGGACCTACGAGCAGTACTTC.